This TCR beta chain is drawn from a study of CD8 T cells in ankylosing spondylitis. This clonotype was picked up many times. What it binds is not known. Quantitative molecular-barcoded 5'-RACE generated the TCR beta libraries. TCRdb re-called the 5' RACE reads with MiXCR, one entry per CDR3 protein. Among about 240,000 distinct CDR3 sequences listed, around 10% were seen once. The CDR3 has 12 residues. The V end was cut by 0 bases, the J end by 9 bases, with 7 bases between. Germline CDR1 SGHRS, CDR2 YFSETQ. Broader study findings: Earlier reports found some motif variants in synovial fluid and blood in reactive arthritis. Apparently characteristic of ankylosing spondylitis blood was a TCR beta motif (fewer than 10 highly homologous variants).

The sequencing input was blood, either unsorted or a sorted T cell fraction (not recorded which). The clonotype originates from a male donor with ankylosing spondylitis or in good health (not recorded which). The chain uses TRBV5-1 and TRBJ2-1; tentatively, D is TRBD1 or TRBD2 (5 bases each). CDR3 bases: TGCGCCAGCAGCTTGGGTGGGACTGAGCAGTTCTTC. Protein product: CASSLGGTEQFF.